One T cell receptor (beta chain) is described in this entry. These data come from a study of blood T cell repertoires in COVID-19. Study at large: Specimens from acute and convalescent COVID-19 originated in the United States, Italy and Spain.

The V segment lost 7 bases and the J segment 9 bases; nucleotides outside the gene matches: 10. The CDR3 extends over 13 amino acids. Authors' methods: Reference gene primer amplification gave nucleated cell count estimates. Sequenced by immunoSEQ multiplex PCR; TCRdb stores in-frame clones only, minus some. V, J and clone size are those of that table, while D and trimming were read from the DNA. Of some 130,000 clones in the sample, 70% to 85% are singletons; the top ten hold 11%. The sequenced sample consisted of peripheral blood. The TCR comes from a man aged 55 to 69 who had recovered from COVID-19. This chain joins TRBV12-3 or TRBV12-4 and TRBJ1-1; TRBD1 matches at 8 bases. The CDR3 coding sequence is TGTGCCAGCAAAACCCAGGGGGCCCTCAAAGCTTTCTTT. Residues: CASKTQGALKAFF.